A selection of T cell receptor beta chains follows, all from one sample in a study of cytotoxic CD8 clonotypes in ibrutinib-treated CLL. Profiling relied on immunoSEQ multiplex PCR, and the TCRdb table lists in-frame clones only, not all of them. The repertoire holds hundreds of thousands of clones, with around 70% as singletons. Sequenced material: PBMCs, taken after 24 months of ibrutinib treatment. All receptors derive from a human donor with chronic lymphocytic leukemia. Both conserved end residues are part of each CDR3. The D gene is left open where the match is weak. A row's size may be missing; if present it is once, few, many or a size class.

v_gene	j_gene	d_gene	abundance	CDR3nt	CDR3aa
TRBV10-1	TRBJ2-3	TRBD2	-	TGCGCCACCAGTGGGACTAGACCCACAGATACGCAGTATTTT	CATSGTRPTDTQYF
TRBV4-2	TRBJ2-7	-	-	TGTGCCAGCAGCCAAGGGGCCCAGCAAGGCTACGAGCAGTACTTC	CASSQGAQQGYEQYF
TRBV29-1	TRBJ1-2	-	-	TGCAGCGTTCAGCCACAGAGTTTAGCTAACTATGGCTACACCTTC	CSVQPQSLANYGYTF
TRBV7-9	TRBJ1-2	-	-	TGTGCCAGCAGCGGGGACCTATCCACCACCTTC	CASSGDLSTTF
TRBV19	TRBJ2-1	-	-	TGTGCCAGTAGATTAGCGGACCTATCCTACAATGAGCAGTTCTTC	CASRLADLSYNEQFF
TRBV7-3	TRBJ2-7	-	-	TGTGCCAGCAGCTTAATGGACGGGCCCTACGAGCAGTACTTC	CASSLMDGPYEQYF
TRBV28	TRBJ1-2	TRBD1	-	TGTGCCAGTTATCCCGGGACAGGGCTCCCATTCTACACCTTC	CASYPGTGLPFYTF
TRBV7-6	TRBJ2-7	TRBD2	-	TGTGCCAGCAGCTCCCTCGGGACTAGAGACTACGAGCAGTACTTC	CASSSLGTRDYEQYF
TRBV19	TRBJ1-2	-	few	TGTGCCAGTAGTATATGGGCAGACCATGGCTACACCTTC	CASSIWADHGYTF
TRBV5-1	TRBJ2-2	TRBD2	-	TGCGCCAGCAGCTTCGGCGGGAGGGGAGGCGGGGAGCTGTTTTTT	CASSFGGRGGGELFF
TRBV28	TRBJ2-3	TRBD2	once	TGTGCCAGCAGTCCGCCCGGGACTAGCGGTGGAGATACGCAGTATTTT	CASSPPGTSGGDTQYF
TRBV30	TRBJ2-7	-	-	TGTGCCTGGATTGGGGGGGCCTCCTACGAGCAGTACTTC	CAWIGGASYEQYF
TRBV28	TRBJ2-7	-	few	TGTGCCAGCAGCCTCCCGGGAACCCTTGAGCAGTACTTC	CASSLPGTLEQYF
TRBV5-8	TRBJ2-3	TRBD2	-	TGTGCCAGCAGCTTAGCGGGAGCCACAGATACGCAGTATTTT	CASSLAGATDTQYF
TRBV19	TRBJ2-7	-	few	TGTGCCAGTGTAGACCCGAACGTCTACGAGCAGTACTTC	CASVDPNVYEQYF
TRBV19	TRBJ2-3	TRBD2	-	TGTGCCAGTAGTCCCATAGCGGGAGGTACAGATACGCAGTATTTT	CASSPIAGGTDTQYF
TRBV15	TRBJ2-1	TRBD2	-	TGTGCCACCAGCCACGGGACTAGCCTATACAATGAGCAGTTCTTC	CATSHGTSLYNEQFF
TRBV7-9	TRBJ2-5	-	-	TGTGCCAGCAGCTTAACAGGGCCCGGAGAGACCCAGTACTTC	CASSLTGPGETQYF
TRBV29-1	TRBJ2-5	-	-	TGCAGCGTTGAGCAGGGTTCCGAGACCCAGTACTTC	CSVEQGSETQYF
TRBV7-3	TRBJ2-7	-	-	TGTGCCAGCAGCTTGGGGGCACAGTACGAGCAGTACTTC	CASSLGAQYEQYF
TRBV2	TRBJ1-3	-	-	TGTGCCAGCAGTGAACAGGCGGTCGGGTCTGGAAACACCATATATTTT	CASSEQAVGSGNTIYF
TRBV7-9	TRBJ2-7	-	-	TGTGCCAGCAGCTCCACATCAGTTTCCACCTACGAGCAGTACTTC	CASSSTSVSTYEQYF
TRBV30	TRBJ2-7	TRBD2	-	TGTGCCTGGAGTGTAGGATCTAGCGGGAGCTACGAGCAGTACTTC	CAWSVGSSGSYEQYF
TRBV13	TRBJ1-1	TRBD1	-	TGTGCCAGCAGCTTAGCGGGGACAGGCAGTGAAGCTTTCTTT	CASSLAGTGSEAFF
TRBV11-2	TRBJ2-7	TRBD1	-	TGTGCCAGCAGTTACGGACAGGCCAGCTCCTACGAGCAGTACTTC	CASSYGQASSYEQYF
TRBV5-1	TRBJ2-1	-	-	TGCGCCAGCAGCTTTGGACCGGCCTTGAATGAGCAGTTCTTC	CASSFGPALNEQFF
TRBV14	TRBJ2-3	-	-	TGTGCCAGCAGCCAAGCATATACGCAGTATTTT	CASSQAYTQYF
TRBV9	TRBJ1-1	TRBD1	-	TGTGCCAGCAGCCCAGGCGTGACAGGGGGCCCTGAAGCTTTCTTT	CASSPGVTGGPEAFF
TRBV27	TRBJ1-3	-	-	TGTGCCAGCAGTTTATTAGGGGCCTCTGGAAACACCATATATTTT	CASSLLGASGNTIYF